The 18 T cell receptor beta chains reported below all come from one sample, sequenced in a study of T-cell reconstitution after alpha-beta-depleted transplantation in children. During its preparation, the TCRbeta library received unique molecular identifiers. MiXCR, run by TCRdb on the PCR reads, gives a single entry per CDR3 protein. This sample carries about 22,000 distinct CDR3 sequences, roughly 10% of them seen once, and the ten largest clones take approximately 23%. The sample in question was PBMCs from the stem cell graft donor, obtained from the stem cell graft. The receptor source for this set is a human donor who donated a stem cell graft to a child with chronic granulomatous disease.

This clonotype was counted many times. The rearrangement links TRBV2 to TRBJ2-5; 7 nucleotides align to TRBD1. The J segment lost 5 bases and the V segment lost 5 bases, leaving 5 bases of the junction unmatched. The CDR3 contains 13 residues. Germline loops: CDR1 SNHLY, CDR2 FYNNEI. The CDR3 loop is CASSLDRVETQYF. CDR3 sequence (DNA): TGTGCCAGCAGTCTAGACAGGGTTGAGACCCAGTACTTC.

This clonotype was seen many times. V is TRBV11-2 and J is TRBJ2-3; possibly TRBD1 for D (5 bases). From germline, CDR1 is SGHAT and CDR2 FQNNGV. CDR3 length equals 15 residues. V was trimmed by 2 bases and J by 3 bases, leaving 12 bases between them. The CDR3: CASSLMPTATDTQYF. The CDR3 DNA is TGTGCCAGCAGCTTAATGCCGACAGCTACAGATACGCAGTATTTT.

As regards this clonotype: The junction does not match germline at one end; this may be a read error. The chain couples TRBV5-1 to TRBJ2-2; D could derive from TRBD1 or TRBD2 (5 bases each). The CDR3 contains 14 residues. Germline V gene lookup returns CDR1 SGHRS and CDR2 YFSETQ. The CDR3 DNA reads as TGCGCCAGCAGCTTGCAATGGGGGTTCGGGGAGCTGTTTTTC. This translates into CASSLQWGFGELFF. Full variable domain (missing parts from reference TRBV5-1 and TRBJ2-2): KAGVTQTPRYLIKTRGQQVTLSCSPISGHRSVSWYQQTPGQGLQFLFEYFSETQRNKGNFPGRFSGRQFSNSRSEMNVSTLELGDSALYLCASSLQWGFGELFFGEGSRLTVL.

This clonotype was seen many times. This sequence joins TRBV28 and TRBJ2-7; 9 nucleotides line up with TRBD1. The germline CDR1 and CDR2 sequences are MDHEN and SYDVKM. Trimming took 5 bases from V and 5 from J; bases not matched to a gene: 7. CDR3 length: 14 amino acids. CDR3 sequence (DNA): TGTGCCAGCAGTCTCACCGGGACAGGGAACGAGCAGTACTTC. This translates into CASSLTGTGNEQYF.

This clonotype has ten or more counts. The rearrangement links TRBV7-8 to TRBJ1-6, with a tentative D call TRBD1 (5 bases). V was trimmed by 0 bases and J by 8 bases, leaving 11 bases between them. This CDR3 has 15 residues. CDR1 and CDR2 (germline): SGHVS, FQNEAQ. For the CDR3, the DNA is TGTGCCAGCAGCTTAGCAGGGGTTTTGGATTCACCCCTCCACTTT. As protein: CASSLAGVLDSPLHF.

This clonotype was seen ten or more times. The CDR3 nucleotides read TGTGCCAGCAGGATTCCCCGGAACACCGGGGAGCTGTTTTTT. Its translation is CASRIPRNTGELFF. The genes are TRBV28 and TRBJ2-2; D unclear. Looked up from germline, CDR1 is MDHEN and CDR2 is SYDVKM. This CDR3 region has 14 residues. V dropped 6 bases and J dropped 1 base, with 9 bases sitting between them.

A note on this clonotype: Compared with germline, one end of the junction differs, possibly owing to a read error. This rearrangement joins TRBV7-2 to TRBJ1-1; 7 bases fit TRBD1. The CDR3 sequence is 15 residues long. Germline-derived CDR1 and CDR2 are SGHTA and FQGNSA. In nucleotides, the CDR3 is TGTGCCAGCAGCTCCAATCGCAGACAGGGAGAGGAAGCTTTCTTC. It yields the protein CASSSNRRQGEEAFF.

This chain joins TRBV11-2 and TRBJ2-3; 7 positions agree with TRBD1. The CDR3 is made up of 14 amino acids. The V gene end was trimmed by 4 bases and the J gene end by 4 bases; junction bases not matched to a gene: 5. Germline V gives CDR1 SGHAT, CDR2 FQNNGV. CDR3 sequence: CASSSTGPPDTQYF. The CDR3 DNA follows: TGTGCCAGCAGCTCGACAGGGCCCCCAGATACGCAGTATTTT.

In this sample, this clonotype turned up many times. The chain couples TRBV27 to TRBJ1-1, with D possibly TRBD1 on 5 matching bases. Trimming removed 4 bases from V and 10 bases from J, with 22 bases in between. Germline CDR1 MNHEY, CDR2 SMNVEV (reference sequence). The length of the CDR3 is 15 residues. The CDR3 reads CASSSILDATRGAFF. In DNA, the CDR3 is TGTGCCAGCAGTTCAATCCTGGACGCAACGAGGGGAGCTTTCTTT.

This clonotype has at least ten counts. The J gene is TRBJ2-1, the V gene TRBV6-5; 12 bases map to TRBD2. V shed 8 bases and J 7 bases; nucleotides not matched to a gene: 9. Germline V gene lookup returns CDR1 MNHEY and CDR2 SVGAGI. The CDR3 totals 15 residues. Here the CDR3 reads CASSRLAGVVNEQFF. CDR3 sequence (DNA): TGTGCCAGCTCCCGACTAGCGGGAGTCGTGAATGAGCAGTTCTTC.

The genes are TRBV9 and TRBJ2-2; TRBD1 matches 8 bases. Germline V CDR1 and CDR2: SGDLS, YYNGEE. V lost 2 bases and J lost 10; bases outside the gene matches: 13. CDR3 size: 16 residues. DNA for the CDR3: TGTGCCAGCAGCGTGAGAGAGGGCTCAGGGGGCGTGGAGCTGTTTTTT. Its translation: CASSVREGSGGVELFF.

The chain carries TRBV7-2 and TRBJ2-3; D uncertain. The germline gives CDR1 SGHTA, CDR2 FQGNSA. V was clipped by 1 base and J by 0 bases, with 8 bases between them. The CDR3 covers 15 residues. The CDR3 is CASSLDAVSTDTQYF. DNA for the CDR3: TGTGCCAGCAGCTTAGACGCAGTAAGCACAGATACGCAGTATTTT.

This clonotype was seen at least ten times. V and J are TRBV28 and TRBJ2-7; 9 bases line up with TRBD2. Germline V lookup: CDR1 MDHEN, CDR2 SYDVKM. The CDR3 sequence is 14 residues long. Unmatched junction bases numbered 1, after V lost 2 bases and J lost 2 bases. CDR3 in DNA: TGTGCCAGCAGTTTAGCGGGGGGGACCTACGAGCAGTACTTC. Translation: CASSLAGGTYEQYF.

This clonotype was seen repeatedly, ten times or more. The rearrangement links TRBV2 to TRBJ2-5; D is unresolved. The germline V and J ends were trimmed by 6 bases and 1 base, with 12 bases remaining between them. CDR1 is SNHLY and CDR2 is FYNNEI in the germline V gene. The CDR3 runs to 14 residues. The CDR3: CASRVERIQETQYF. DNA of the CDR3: TGTGCCAGCAGGGTAGAAAGGATCCAAGAGACCCAGTACTTC.

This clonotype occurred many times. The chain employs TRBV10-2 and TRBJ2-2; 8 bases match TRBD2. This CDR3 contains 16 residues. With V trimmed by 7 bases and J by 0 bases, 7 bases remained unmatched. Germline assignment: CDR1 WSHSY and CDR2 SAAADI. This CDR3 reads CASNWGAGANTGELFF. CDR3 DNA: TGCGCCAGCAATTGGGGAGCGGGGGCGAACACCGGGGAGCTGTTTTTT.

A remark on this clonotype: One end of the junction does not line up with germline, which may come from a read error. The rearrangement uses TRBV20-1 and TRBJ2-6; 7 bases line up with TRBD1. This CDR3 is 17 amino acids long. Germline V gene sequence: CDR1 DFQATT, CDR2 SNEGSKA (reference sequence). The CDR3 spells CSARDTGVGAGANGLTF. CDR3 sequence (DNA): TGCAGTGCTAGAGATACAGGGGTCGGGGCTGGGGCCAACGGCCTGACTTTC.

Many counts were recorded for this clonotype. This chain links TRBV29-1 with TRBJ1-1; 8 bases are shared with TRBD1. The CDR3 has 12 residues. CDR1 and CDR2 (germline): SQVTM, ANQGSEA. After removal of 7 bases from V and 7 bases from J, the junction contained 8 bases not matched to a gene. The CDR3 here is CSAGGPENEAFF. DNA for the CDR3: TGCAGCGCAGGGGGCCCAGAAAATGAAGCTTTCTTT.

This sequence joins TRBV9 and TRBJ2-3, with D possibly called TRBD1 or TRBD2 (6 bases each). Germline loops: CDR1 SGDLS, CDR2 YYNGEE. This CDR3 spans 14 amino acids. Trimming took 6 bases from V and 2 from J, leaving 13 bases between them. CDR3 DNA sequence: TGTGCCAGCACCCCGGGGGCTCTCACAGATACGCAGTATTTT. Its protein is CASTPGALTDTQYF. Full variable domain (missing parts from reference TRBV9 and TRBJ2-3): DSGVTQTPKHLITATGQRVTLRCSPRSGDLSVYWYQQSLDQGLQFLIQYYNGEERAKGNILERFSAQQFPDLHSELNLSSLELGDSALYFCASTPGALTDTQYFGPGTRLTVL.